Presented here are 21 T cell receptor beta chains from one specimen sequenced in a study of cytomegalovirus exposure and HLA in healthy donors. A multiplex PCR was run with 60 Vbeta primers and 13 Jbeta primers. The table came from immunoSEQ multiplex PCR; TCRdb's copy has only in-frame clones and leaves some out. Among 100,000 or so clones listed, around 80% were seen once. Input material: PBMCs. These receptors all stem from a woman aged 18-30 years in good health and CMV-seronegative.

The chain combines TRBV7-2 with TRBJ1-5; TRBD1 matches at 8 bases. The CDR3 runs 16 residues. The V gene's germline CDR1 is SGHTA and CDR2 FQGNSA. V trimming: 5 bases; J trimming: 3 bases; junction bases outside the gene matches: 9. The CDR3 nucleotides read TGTGCCAGCAGCCCAATGACAGGGGCCGTCAATCAGCCCCAGCATTTT. Translated: CASSPMTGAVNQPQHF.

The V call is TRBV11-2, the J call TRBJ2-1; 9 nucleotides match TRBD2. The CDR3 is 19 amino acids. The germline CDR1 and CDR2 sequences are SGHAT and FQNNGV. V trimming: 2 bases; J trimming: 5 bases; junction bases outside the gene matches: 16. The DNA of the CDR3 is TGTGCCAGCAGCTTACGTATCCATTCGCTAGCGGGGCCCCACAATGAGCAGTTCTTC. Encoded protein: CASSLRIHSLAGPHNEQFF.

This sequence joins TRBV19 and TRBJ1-6, with D tentatively TRBD1 (5 bases). The CDR3 is 16 residues long. Germline CDR1 reads LNHDA; CDR2 reads SQIVND (reference sequence). Trimming took off 8 bases at V and 0 bases at J, with 14 bases between the two ends. CDR3 nucleotide sequence: TGTGCCAGTGGCAGGGTATCCAGCTCCTATAATTCACCCCTCCACTTT. Translation: CASGRVSSSYNSPLHF.

The J gene is TRBJ2-7, the V gene TRBV6-1; D gene uncertain. Germline V gene lookup returns CDR1 MNHNS and CDR2 SASEGT. V lost 1 base to trimming and J lost 2 bases, with 9 bases between them. The CDR3 covers 14 residues. The CDR3 bases are TGTGCCAGCAGTGAAGTGAGCCAGGCCTACGAGCAGTACTTC. It yields the protein CASSEVSQAYEQYF.

V gene TRBV10-3 combines with J gene TRBJ1-2; 8 nucleotides agree with TRBD1. V lost 6 bases to trimming and J lost 2 bases; unmatched junction nucleotides: 5. Germline V gene sequence: CDR1 ENHRY, CDR2 SYGVKD. This CDR3 is built from 14 residues. CDR3 nucleotides: TGTGCCATCAGGAGGGGACAGGCCAACTATGGCTACACCTTC. It encodes CAIRRGQANYGYTF.

The V and J genes are TRBV4-3 and TRBJ2-5, with D possibly matching TRBD2 (6 bases). V lost 4 bases and J 1 base, leaving 10 bases between the germline ends. This CDR3 spans 14 amino acids. The germline V gene encodes CDR1 LGHNA and CDR2 YSLEER. The CDR3 reads CASSLYSGQETQYF. The CDR3 DNA is TGCGCCAGCAGCCTGTATAGCGGCCAAGAGACCCAGTACTTC.

This clone was seen a few times. V gene TRBV19 combines with J gene TRBJ2-6, with TRBD1 matching 10 bases. Germline loops: CDR1 LNHDA, CDR2 SQIVND (reference sequence). The CDR3 consists of 15 residues. V was pared by 6 bases and J by 1 base, with 0 bases of the junction left unmatched. The CDR3 DNA sequence: TGTGCCAGTAGGGACAGGGGGTCTGGGGCCAACGTCCTGACTTTC. It is translated as CASRDRGSGANVLTF.

V gene TRBV7-2 combines with J gene TRBJ1-1; D is unresolved. Trimming cost V 1 base and J 4 bases, with 13 bases left between them. This CDR3 comprises 15 residues. Germline CDR1 is SGHTA and CDR2 is FQGNSA. DNA for the CDR3: TGTGCCAGCAGCTTAGTTGGGCCCGAGAGCACTGAAGCTTTCTTT. Protein product: CASSLVGPESTEAFF.

The V and J genes are TRBV19 and TRBJ1-1, with D unresolved. The CDR3 extends over 12 amino acids. CDR1 and CDR2 from the germline V gene are LNHDA and SQIVND (reference sequence). Trimming shortened V by 7 bases and J by 3 bases, and 9 bases separated the two germline ends. Written as DNA, the CDR3 is TGTGCCAGTAACGACGAGGACACTGAAGCTTTCTTT. It specifies CASNDEDTEAFF.

Here the CDR3 reads CASSLSGGELFF. The CDR3 nucleotides read TGTGCCAGCAGCTTGTCGGGCGGGGAGCTGTTTTTT. The chain employs TRBV7-3 and TRBJ2-2; D not resolved. This CDR3 has 12 residues. The germline V and J ends were trimmed by 3 bases and 7 bases, with 6 bases remaining between them. The germline CDR1 and CDR2 sequences are SGHTA and FQGTGA.

Concerning this clone: A junction boundary mismatches the germline segment, possibly from a read error. The rearrangement uses TRBV7-9 and TRBJ2-2; 10 bases align to TRBD1. The CDR3 length is 19 residues. Germline V CDR1 and CDR2: SEHNR, FQNEAQ (reference sequence). The CDR3 nucleotides are TGTTCCAGCAGCACCAACCAACCACGACAGGGGGCTTACACCGGGGAGCTGTTTTTT. As protein: CSSSTNQPRQGAYTGELFF.

The rearrangement links TRBV7-2 to TRBJ1-2; TRBD1 matches 9 bases. Germline values: CDR1 SGHTA, CDR2 FQGNSA. The CDR3 is 16 amino acids. Losses at the gene ends were 3 bases for V and 8 bases for J; bases not matched to a gene: 13. CDR3: CASSLRDRVSGRGYTF. The CDR3 DNA reads TGTGCCAGCAGCTTGAGGGACAGGGTATCAGGAAGAGGCTACACCTTC.

The chain recombines TRBV5-6 with TRBJ2-1; possibly TRBD2 for D (5 bases). This CDR3 is 11 amino acids long. The V gene lost 4 bases and the J gene lost 10 bases, with 9 bases spanning the gap. CDR1 and CDR2 (germline): SGHDT, YYEEEE. The CDR3 nucleotides read TGTGCCAGCAGCCAAGAGCGGGAGCAGTTCTTC. It codes for CASSQEREQFF.

The chain employs TRBV5-1 and TRBJ2-5; no reliable D call. Germline loops: CDR1 SGHRS, CDR2 YFSETQ. CDR3 length: 15 residues. V lost 4 bases and J 1 base, leaving 14 bases between the germline ends. The CDR3: CASSPHTKIQETQYF. The DNA for the CDR3 is TGCGCCAGCAGCCCACATACTAAGATCCAAGAGACCCAGTACTTC.

The chain recombines TRBV11-2 with TRBJ2-7, with 9 bases identical to TRBD2. Germline lookup yields CDR1 SGHAT and CDR2 FQNNGV. Trimming cost V 1 base and J 6 bases; bases outside gene matches: 4. This CDR3 has 14 residues. The DNA of the CDR3 is TGTGCCAGCAGCTTAGTAGCGGGAGTAGTCGAGCAGTACTTC. Encoded protein: CASSLVAGVVEQYF.

J is TRBJ2-1 and V is TRBV30; weak D call: TRBD1 (6 bases). CDR3 size: 12 residues. Trimming shortened V by 5 bases and J by 4 bases, and 9 bases separated the two germline ends. Germline V gives CDR1 GTSNPN, CDR2 SVGIG (reference sequence). The CDR3 DNA follows: TGTGCCTGGGTACAGGGATACAATGAGCAGTTCTTC. Encoded protein: CAWVQGYNEQFF.

This clone has a single count. This rearrangement joins TRBV19 to TRBJ2-1, with D maybe TRBD1 (6 bases). Germline CDR1 LNHDA, CDR2 SQIVND (reference sequence). The CDR3 extends over 13 amino acids. V was shortened by 6 bases and J by 7 bases, with 13 bases between the two germline ends. The CDR3 here is CASSWRGGNEQFF. CDR3 nucleotides: TGTGCCAGTAGCTGGAGAGGGGGAAATGAGCAGTTCTTC.

The gene calls are TRBV29-1 and TRBJ1-1; TRBD1 agrees at 7 bases. With V trimmed by 3 bases and J by 1 base, 5 bases remained unmatched. The CDR3 loop spans 14 amino acids. Germline CDR1 is SQVTM and CDR2 is ANQGSEA. The CDR3 bases are TGCAGCGTTGAGCTGGGACAGCAGAACACTGAAGCTTTCTTT. This gives the protein CSVELGQQNTEAFF.

V and J are TRBV5-1 and TRBJ1-4; 8 bases are a match to TRBD1. CDR1 SGHRS and CDR2 YFSETQ come from the germline V gene. The CDR3 has 16 residues. Unmatched junction bases numbered 8, after V lost 2 bases and J lost 5 bases. CDR3 coding DNA: TGCGCCAGCAGCTTCGCGACAGGGGCTCCAAATGAAAAACTGTTTTTT. Amino acid sequence: CASSFATGAPNEKLFF.

The chain carries TRBV5-1 and TRBJ2-3; 8 nucleotides match TRBD2. This CDR3 has 17 amino acids. The J segment lost 1 base and the V segment lost 4 bases, leaving 11 bases of the junction unmatched. CDR1 is SGHRS, CDR2 YFSETQ, per germline. CDR3 DNA: TGCGCCAGCAGCCAAACCGGGGGGGAGTGGGGCACAGATACGCAGTATTTT. It translates to CASSQTGGEWGTDTQYF. Supplemented by reference TRBV5-1 and TRBJ2-3, the full variable domain reads KAGVTQTPRYLIKTRGQQVTLSCSPISGHRSVSWYQQTPGQGLQFLFEYFSETQRNKGNFPGRFSGRQFSNSRSEMNVSTLELGDSALYLCASSQTGGEWGTDTQYFGPGTRLTVL.

V is TRBV18 and J is TRBJ2-2; 7 nucleotides agree with TRBD1. The CDR3 sequence is 17 residues long. V was pared by 3 bases and J by 2 bases, with 9 bases of the junction left unmatched. Germline V gene lookup returns CDR1 KGHSH and CDR2 LQKENI. CDR3 residues: CASSPYSGQDNTGELFF. The CDR3 DNA sequence: TGTGCCAGCTCACCTTACTCAGGACAGGACAACACCGGGGAGCTGTTTTTT.